This TCR beta chain was retrieved from a study of blood T cell repertoires in COVID-19. In this sample, this clone turned up once. Assay used: immunoSEQ multiplex PCR; TCRdb lists only in-frame clones, some missing. The sample yields 310,000 or so clones, around 90% seen once. In germline, CDR1 is LNHDA, CDR2 SQIVND (reference sequence). There are 15 residues in the CDR3. With V trimmed by 3 bases and J by 0 bases, 4 bases remained unmatched. Sequencing was performed on PBMCs or T cells enriched from blood (not recorded which). The TCR comes from a woman younger than 45 who had recovered from COVID-19. V usage is TRBV19 and J usage is TRBJ1-1; 7 nucleotides match TRBD1. Here the CDR3 reads CASSILGGMNTEAFF. For the CDR3, the DNA is TGTGCCAGTAGTATTTTAGGGGGCATGAACACTGAAGCTTTCTTT.